A single sample is the source of the 16 T cell receptor beta chains below, sequenced in a study of T cells after yellow fever vaccination. TCRdb called the 5' RACE reads again in MiXCR, with one record for every CDR3 protein. The table records 150,000 to 200,000 distinct CDR3 sequences, about 6.2% of them present only once. The sample in question was CD4+ T cells sorted from PBMCs, obtained on the day of the first yellow fever vaccination. These TCRs come from a man aged 18 to 35 who received the YFV17D yellow fever vaccine.

This clonotype came up a few times. The V call is TRBV28, the J call TRBJ1-5; D is unresolved. This CDR3 region has 12 residues. V was cut by 1 base and J by 7 bases, with 5 bases left in between. CDR1 and CDR2 (germline): MDHEN, SYDVKM. The CDR3 spells CASSLLRQPQHF. The DNA of the CDR3 is TGTGCCAGCAGTTTATTAAGGCAGCCCCAGCATTTT.

CDR3: CASSLAGPRDNEQFF. The CDR3 region has the DNA TGTGCCAGCAGCTTGGCGGGGCCCCGGGACAATGAGCAGTTCTTC. The chain is built from TRBV5-4 and TRBJ2-1; D could derive from TRBD1 or TRBD2 (5 bases each). Between the trimmed V and J ends, which lost 0 bases and 5 bases, there was a span of 12 bases. CDR1 is SGHNT and CDR2 is YYREEE in the germline V gene (reference sequence). The CDR3 covers 15 residues.

This clonotype was detected only a few times. The V call is TRBV7-9, the J call TRBJ1-2; TRBD1 matches 7 bases. Germline V lookup: CDR1 SEHNR, CDR2 FQNEAQ (reference sequence). Trimming cost V 2 bases and J 4 bases; bases outside gene matches: 10. The CDR3 covers 16 residues. CDR3 amino acids: CASSLPLRQGLYGYTF. The CDR3 DNA is TGTGCCAGCAGCTTACCTTTGAGACAGGGACTCTATGGCTACACCTTC.

This clonotype was counted between two and nine times. The J gene is TRBJ2-2, the V gene TRBV6-5; 7 bases map to TRBD1. Germline assignment: CDR1 MNHEY and CDR2 SVGAGI. The CDR3 is made up of 14 amino acids. V was pared by 7 bases and J by 6 bases, with 8 bases of the junction left unmatched. The CDR3 sequence is CASIQLGGPGELFF. The CDR3 DNA reads as TGTGCCAGCATCCAATTAGGGGGCCCCGGGGAGCTGTTTTTT.

This clonotype was counted at least ten times. The J gene is TRBJ1-1, the V gene TRBV6-2 or TRBV6-3, with a weak D call TRBD1 (6 bases). V lost 5 bases and J lost 0, with 10 bases in between. This CDR3 contains 14 residues. CDR1 is MNHEY, CDR2 SVGEGT, per germline. The CDR3 reads CASSRGGLNTEAFF. CDR3 DNA sequence: TGTGCCAGCAGTCGGGGGGGCTTGAACACTGAAGCTTTCTTT.

The gene calls are TRBV10-3 and TRBJ1-6; TRBD1 is a possible D gene (6 bases). The CDR3 loop spans 15 amino acids. Trimming took 4 bases from V and 4 from J, leaving 11 bases between them. Per germline, CDR1 ENHRY and CDR2 SYGVKD. Here the CDR3 DNA reads TGTGCCATCAGTGTGGGGGCCGCGTATAATTCACCCCTCCACTTT. Its translation: CAISVGAAYNSPLHF.

V and J are TRBV7-2 and TRBJ2-3, with unresolved D. The germline CDR1 and CDR2 sequences are SGHTA and FQGNSA. V lost 2 bases, J lost 2 bases, and 8 bases lay in between. The CDR3 spans 14 residues. CDR3 loop: CASSLRTVTDTQYF. The DNA of the CDR3 is TGTGCCAGCAGCTTACGGACGGTCACAGATACGCAGTATTTT.

This chain joins TRBV10-3 and TRBJ2-1; 7 nucleotides line up with TRBD1. Per the germline V gene, CDR1 is ENHRY and CDR2 is SYGVKD. Losses at the gene ends were 9 bases for V and 2 bases for J; bases not matched to a gene: 4. There are 13 residues in the CDR3. Written as DNA, the CDR3 is TGTGCCATGTCGGGACAGACCTACAATGAGCAGTTCTTC. Its protein product is CAMSGQTYNEQFF.

This clonotype was detected a few times. V usage is TRBV7-9 and J usage is TRBJ1-2; TRBD1 agrees at 8 bases. The V segment lost 4 bases and the J segment 7 bases; nucleotides outside the gene matches: 5. Germline assignment: CDR1 SEHNR and CDR2 FQNEAQ (reference sequence). The length of the CDR3 is 13 residues. CDR3 nucleotides: TGTGCCAGCAGCTCCGACAGGGGACTTGGCTACACCTTC. It translates to CASSSDRGLGYTF.

The chain couples TRBV10-3 to TRBJ1-1, with D perhaps TRBD1 (5 bases). The CDR3 runs 13 residues. Germline CDR1 is ENHRY and CDR2 is SYGVKD. Between the trimmed V and J ends, which lost 10 bases and 5 bases, there was a span of 17 bases. This chain's CDR3 is CATNGHSETEAFF. CDR3 bases: TGTGCCACCAACGGACACTCTGAAACTGAAGCTTTCTTT.

This clonotype came up many times. The rearrangement links TRBV2 to TRBJ2-7; 7 bases fit TRBD2. The germline V gene has CDR1 SNHLY and CDR2 FYNNEI. This CDR3 has 16 amino acids. V trimming: 7 bases; J trimming: 3 bases; junction bases outside the gene matches: 15. The CDR3 DNA follows: TGTGCCAGCATGGAACGAACCGGGACTAATCACTACGAGCAGTACGTC. This codes for CASMERTGTNHYEQYV.

The chain employs TRBV11-2 and TRBJ2-3, with a weak D call TRBD1 (5 bases). In germline, CDR1 is SGHAT, CDR2 FQNNGV. This CDR3 is 13 amino acids long. V was clipped by 3 bases and J by 4 bases, with 8 bases between them. This CDR3 reads CASSLRQSDTQYF. The CDR3, as DNA: TGTGCCAGCAGCTTGAGACAGTCAGATACGCAGTATTTT.

This clonotype was seen repeatedly, ten times or more. The CDR3 spells CASSEPHAGSSTDTQYF. The CDR3 bases are TGCGCCAGCAGTGAGCCCCACGCGGGATCTAGCACAGATACGCAGTATTTT. The V call is TRBV10-2, the J call TRBJ2-3, with D maybe TRBD2 (6 bases). Per the germline V gene, CDR1 is WSHSY and CDR2 is SAAADI. V shed 2 bases and J shed 0 bases, with 15 bases lying between them. The CDR3 sequence is 17 residues long.

J is TRBJ2-7 and V is TRBV7-2; D is ambiguous. CDR1 and CDR2 from the germline V gene are SGHTA and FQGNSA. The CDR3 is made up of 14 amino acids. V was cut by 1 base and J by 6 bases, with 13 bases left in between. The CDR3 is CASSLGNRWSEQYF. The CDR3 DNA follows: TGTGCCAGCAGCTTAGGAAATCGGTGGAGCGAGCAGTACTTC.

This CDR3 reads CASSSRTEPGNTIYF. The CDR3 nucleotides are TGTGCCAGCAGTTCCCGGACCGAACCGGGAAACACCATATATTTT. V is TRBV5-5 and J is TRBJ1-3; D unresolved. CDR3 size: 15 residues. The V gene lost 5 bases and the J gene lost 4 bases, with 16 bases spanning the gap. Germline-derived CDR1 and CDR2 are SGHKS and YYEKEE (reference sequence).

This clonotype was observed many times. The J gene is TRBJ1-5, the V gene TRBV2, with no clear D. Germline V lookup: CDR1 SNHLY, CDR2 FYNNEI. With 8 bases removed from V and 1 base from J, the gap between germline ends came to 9 bases. The CDR3 is 13 amino acids. In DNA, the CDR3 is TGTGCCAGCGGTCCGGGGAGCAATCAGCCCCAGCATTTT. Encoded protein: CASGPGSNQPQHF.